Sequencing of this T cell receptor beta chain was carried out in a study of blood T cell repertoires in COVID-19. Study as a whole: The samples span acute and convalescent COVID-19 from the United States, Italy and Spain. The analysed material was cDNA or gDNA that came from T cells, B-cell-depleted T cells, or PBMCs.

Unmatched junction bases numbered 2, after V lost 4 bases and J lost 11 bases. There are 12 residues in the CDR3. Germline lookup yields CDR1 MNHEY and CDR2 SVGAGI. Per the original data handling: Reference gene primers were amplified, and this amplification served to estimate nucleated cell counts. Method: immunoSEQ multiplex PCR; TCRdb's copy keeps in-frame clones and lacks some. The V and J calls and the clone size are those of that table, but D and trimming were determined from the DNA. This sample has about 140,000 clones; approximately 86% occur once, and the top ten carry about 5.8%. The chain links TRBV6-5 to TRBJ2-2, with 9 bases fitting TRBD2. The sample consisted of peripheral blood. The clonotype was recovered from a human donor in a cohort sampled during active COVID-19. CDR3 amino acids: CASSFLAGELFF. In DNA form, the CDR3 reads TGTGCCAGCAGTTTTCTAGCGGGAGAGCTGTTTTTT.